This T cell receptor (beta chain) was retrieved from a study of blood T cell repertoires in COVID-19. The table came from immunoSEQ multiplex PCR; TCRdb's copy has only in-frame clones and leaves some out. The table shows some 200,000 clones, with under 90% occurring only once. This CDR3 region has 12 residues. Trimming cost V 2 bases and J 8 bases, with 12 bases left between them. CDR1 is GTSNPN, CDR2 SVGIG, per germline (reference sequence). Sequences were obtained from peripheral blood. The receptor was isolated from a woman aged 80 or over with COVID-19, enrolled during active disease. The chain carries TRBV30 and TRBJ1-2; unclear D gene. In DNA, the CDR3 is TGTGCCTGGAGTAGGTCAGCCAGGGGCTACACCTTC. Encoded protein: CAWSRSARGYTF.